Listed here are 7 T cell receptor beta chains from one sample, sequenced in a study of cytomegalovirus exposure and HLA in healthy donors. The data were produced by immunoSEQ multiplex PCR, yet TCRdb's version contains in-frame clones alone and is incomplete. The data contain about 130,000 clones, 85% to 90% of them singletons. Sequenced material: PBMCs. These receptor sequences come from a woman in her twenties or thirties in good health and CMV-seropositive.

The rearrangement links TRBV2 to TRBJ2-1, with TRBD2 identical over 7 bases. This CDR3 spans 16 amino acids. The germline V gene encodes CDR1 SNHLY and CDR2 FYNNEI. V shed 5 bases and J 3 bases; nucleotides not matched to a gene: 10. The CDR3 DNA sequence: TGTGCCAGCAGTCTGGCTAGCGGCCCCCGCTACAATGAGCAGTTCTTC. Its protein product is CASSLASGPRYNEQFF.

The chain recombines TRBV10-3 with TRBJ1-1, with D possibly matching TRBD1 (5 bases). V shed 4 bases and J shed 3 bases, with 9 bases lying between them. CDR3 length equals 13 residues. Germline loops: CDR1 ENHRY, CDR2 SYGVKD. The CDR3 loop is CAISVWGDTEAFF. For the CDR3, the DNA is TGTGCCATCAGTGTATGGGGGGACACTGAAGCTTTCTTT.

This clone was detected once. The chain combines TRBV5-1 with TRBJ1-2; tentative D call: TRBD1 (6 bases). There are 15 residues in the CDR3. The V gene's germline CDR1 is SGHRS and CDR2 YFSETQ. Trimming removed 0 bases at V and 6 bases at J, with 15 bases between. CDR3 nucleotide sequence: TGCGCCAGCAGCTTGGCCGGGACACCGAACGATGGCTACACCTTC. The encoded protein is CASSLAGTPNDGYTF.

This chain uses TRBV2 with TRBJ2-1, with a weak D call TRBD2 (6 bases). The CDR3 runs to 16 residues. The V and J ends lost 8 bases and 6 bases respectively, with 23 bases between them. CDR1 is SNHLY, CDR2 FYNNEI, per germline. CDR3 amino acids: CASLPHRSGRGNEQFF. CDR3 sequence (DNA): TGTGCCAGCCTTCCCCACCGGTCCGGGAGAGGCAATGAGCAGTTCTTC.

The chain combines TRBV7-2 with TRBJ2-2; tentative D call: TRBD1 (6 bases). With 5 bases removed from V and 0 bases from J, the gap between germline ends came to 13 bases. Germline V lookup: CDR1 SGHTA, CDR2 FQGNSA. This CDR3 comprises 16 residues. This chain's CDR3 is CASSVRRGANTGELFF. DNA for the CDR3: TGTGCCAGCAGCGTCCGCAGGGGAGCGAACACCGGGGAGCTGTTTTTT.

J is TRBJ2-1 and V is TRBV9; D gene ambiguous. The CDR3 length is 18 residues. V was trimmed by 0 bases and J by 2 bases, leaving 18 bases between them. Germline CDR1 SGDLS, CDR2 YYNGEE. In DNA form, the CDR3 reads TGTGCCAGCAGCGTAGGTATAGTCCTAGGCGGAGCCTACAATGAGCAGTTCTTC. It encodes CASSVGIVLGGAYNEQFF.

The chain recombines TRBV6-6 with TRBJ2-2, with D perhaps matching TRBD2 (5 bases). The germline V gene encodes CDR1 MNHNY and CDR2 SVGAGI (reference sequence). The CDR3 spans 14 residues. Trimming took off 2 bases at V and 4 bases at J, with 8 bases between the two ends. The CDR3: CASSYGGLTGELFF. The CDR3 nucleotides are TGTGCCAGCAGTTACGGCGGGCTCACCGGGGAGCTGTTTTTT.